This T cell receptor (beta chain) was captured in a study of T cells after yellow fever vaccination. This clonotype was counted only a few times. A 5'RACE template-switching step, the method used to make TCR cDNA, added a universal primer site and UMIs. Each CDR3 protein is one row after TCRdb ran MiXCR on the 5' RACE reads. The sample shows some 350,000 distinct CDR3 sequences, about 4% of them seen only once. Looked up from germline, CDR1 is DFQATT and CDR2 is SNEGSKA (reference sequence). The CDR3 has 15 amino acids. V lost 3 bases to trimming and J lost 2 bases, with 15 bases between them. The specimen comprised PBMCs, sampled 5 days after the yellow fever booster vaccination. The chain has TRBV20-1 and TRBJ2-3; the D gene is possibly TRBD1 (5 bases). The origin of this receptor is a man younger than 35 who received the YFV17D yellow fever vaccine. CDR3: CSARTSGSVTDTQYF. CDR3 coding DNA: TGCAGTGCTAGGACCTCAGGGTCGGTCACAGATACGCAGTATTTT.